This is a list of T cell receptor beta chains from one sample in a study of T cells in Graves' hyperthyroidism and ophthalmopathy. TCRdb processed the multiplex PCR reads anew with MiXCR; each CDR3 protein has one entry. The table has 300,000 to 350,000 distinct CDR3 sequences, roughly a fifth seen once. The sequenced sample consisted of blood. All receptors derive from a woman between 45 and 65 years old with Graves' hyperthyroidism. Both conserved end residues are part of each CDR3. The D gene is left open where the match is weak. Clone size is stated in some rows and not others, as once, few, many or a class when expanded.

clone_size,j_call,d_call,v_call,cdr3_aa,cdr3_nt
-,TRBJ1-1,-,TRBV5-1,CASSAGIRANTEAFF,TGTGCCAGCAGCGCCGGCATCAGGGCGAACACTGAAGCTTTCTTT
many,TRBJ2-3,TRBD1,TRBV12-3/TRBV12-4,CASSLDRGPDTQYF,TGTGCCAGCAGTCTTGACAGGGGGCCAGATACGCAGTATTTT
-,TRBJ2-1,-,TRBV28,CASSSLGGDRHYNEQFF,TGTGCCAGCAGCTCCTTGGGGGGAGACCGGCACTACAATGAGCAGTTCTTC
few,TRBJ2-7,-,TRBV5-8,CASSLPRGLGAYEQYF,TGTGCCAGCAGCTTGCCCCGGGGATTGGGTGCCTACGAGCAGTACTTC
many,TRBJ2-7,TRBD1,TRBV5-1,CASSSGQGINEQYF,TGCGCCAGCAGCTCGGGACAGGGGATCAACGAGCAGTACTTC
-,TRBJ2-3,-,TRBV19,CASSRSLRGDTQYF,TGTGCCAGCTCCCGTAGCCTCCGAGGAGATACGCAGTATTTT
-,TRBJ2-1,-,TRBV9,CASSARGQAWQFF,TGTGCCAGCAGCGCGCGGGGCCAAGCCTGGCAGTTCTTC
-,TRBJ2-7,TRBD1,TRBV4-2,CASSQTRDSSYEQYF,TGTGCCAGCAGCCAAACTCGGGACAGCTCCTACGAGCAGTACTTC
many,TRBJ2-5,TRBD1,TRBV7-6,CASSHNRGREETQYF,TGTGCCAGCAGCCATAACAGGGGGCGCGAAGAGACCCAGTACTTC
once,TRBJ2-1,TRBD2,TRBV30,CAWSPRGRKNEQFF,TGTGCCTGGAGCCCTCGCGGGAGAAAGAATGAGCAGTTCTTC
many,TRBJ2-4,-,TRBV11-2,CASSFRQGTTKNIQYF,TGTGCCAGCAGCTTCCGGCAGGGGACGACCAAAAACATTCAGTACTTC
many,TRBJ2-5,-,TRBV20-1,CSAKGGFQETQYF,TGCAGTGCCAAGGGGGGATTCCAAGAGACCCAGTACTTC
many,TRBJ1-5,-,TRBV12-3/TRBV12-4,CASSFGNQPQHF,TGTGCCAGCAGTTTCGGCAATCAGCCCCAGCATTTT
many,TRBJ1-5,TRBD1,TRBV28,CASSVGTGVQPQHF,TGTGCCAGCAGTGTCGGGACAGGGGTTCAGCCCCAGCATTTT
many,TRBJ2-1,TRBD1,TRBV12-3/TRBV12-4,CASSKPGQGNNEQFF,TGTGCCAGCAGTAAACCGGGACAGGGTAACAATGAGCAGTTCTTC
many,TRBJ2-1,-,TRBV5-1,CASSLARDFLPYNEQFF,TGCGCCAGCAGCTTGGCCAGGGACTTTCTCCCCTACAATGAGCAGTTCTTC